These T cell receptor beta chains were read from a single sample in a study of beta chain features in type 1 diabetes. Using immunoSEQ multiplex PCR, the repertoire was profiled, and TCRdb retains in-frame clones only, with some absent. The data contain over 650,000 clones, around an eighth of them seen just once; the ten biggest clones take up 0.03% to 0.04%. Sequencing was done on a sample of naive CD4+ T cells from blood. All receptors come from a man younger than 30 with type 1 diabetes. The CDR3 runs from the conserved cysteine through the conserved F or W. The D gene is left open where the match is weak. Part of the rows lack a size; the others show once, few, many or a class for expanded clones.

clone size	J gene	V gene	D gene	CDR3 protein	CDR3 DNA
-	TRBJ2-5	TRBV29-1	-	CSVGPLRRVGLDF	TGCAGCGTTGGTCCTCTTAGGAGGGTCGGGTTGGACTTC
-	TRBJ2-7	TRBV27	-	CASSRQSSYEQYF	TGTGCCAGCAGTAGACAGAGCTCCTACGAGCAGTACTTC
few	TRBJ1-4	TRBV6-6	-	CASSFGQAMIEKLFF	TGTGCCAGCAGTTTCGGACAAGCCATGATTGAAAAACTGTTTTTT
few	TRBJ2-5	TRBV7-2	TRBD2	CASSLGLAGVFETQYF	TGTGCCAGCAGCTTAGGACTAGCGGGAGTCTTTGAGACCCAGTACTTC
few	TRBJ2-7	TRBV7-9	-	CASSQGRIYEQYF	TGTGCCAGCAGCCAAGGACGGATCTACGAGCAGTACTTC
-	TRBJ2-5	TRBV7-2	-	CASTPEGGQETQYF	TGTGCCAGCACTCCAGAGGGGGGGCAGGAGACCCAGTACTTC
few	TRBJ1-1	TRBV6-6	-	CASSQRDRGTEAFF	TGTGCCAGCAGTCAGAGGGACCGTGGGACTGAAGCTTTCTTT
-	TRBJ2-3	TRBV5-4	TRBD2	CASSQGTSGDTNTDTQYF	TGTGCCAGCAGCCAGGGGACTAGCGGGGACACTAACACAGATACGCAGTATTTT
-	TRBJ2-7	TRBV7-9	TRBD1	CASSFWDRETYEQYF	TGTGCCAGCAGCTTTTGGGACAGGGAAACCTACGAGCAGTACTTC
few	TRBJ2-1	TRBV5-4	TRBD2	CASRRAGGPPEQFF	TGTGCCAGCAGGAGGGCGGGGGGGCCCCCTGAGCAGTTCTTC
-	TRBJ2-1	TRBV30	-	CAWTAPGWFNEQFF	TGTGCCTGGACGGCGCCAGGGTGGTTCAATGAGCAGTTCTTC
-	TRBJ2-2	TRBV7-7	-	CASSWDSDGELFF	TGTGCTAGCAGTTGGGACTCTGACGGGGAGCTGTTTTTT
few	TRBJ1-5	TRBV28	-	CASSRDSNQPQHF	TGTGCCAGCAGCCGCGATAGCAATCAGCCCCAGCATTTT
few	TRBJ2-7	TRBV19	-	CASGTGPHSYEQYF	TGTGCCAGCGGTACAGGACCGCATTCCTACGAGCAGTACTTC
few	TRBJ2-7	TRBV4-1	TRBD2	CASSQVWREGYEQYF	TGCGCCAGCAGCCAAGTGTGGCGGGAGGGCTACGAGCAGTACTTC
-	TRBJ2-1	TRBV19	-	CASSIGRDPYNEQFF	TGTGCCAGTAGTATAGGCAGGGACCCCTACAATGAGCAGTTCTTC
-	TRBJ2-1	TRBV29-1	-	CSVDTSRAGEQFF	TGCAGCGTTGATACGTCCAGGGCCGGGGAGCAGTTCTTC
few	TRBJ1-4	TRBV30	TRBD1	CAWSVGTARLFF	TGTGCCTGGAGTGTCGGGACAGCTAGACTGTTTTTT
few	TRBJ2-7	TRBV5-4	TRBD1	CASSPPGGRGASEQYF	TGTGCCAGCAGCCCCCCAGGGGGCAGGGGGGCGTCGGAGCAGTACTTC
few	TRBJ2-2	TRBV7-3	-	CASSLHRESTGELFF	TGTGCCAGCAGCTTACACAGGGAGAGCACCGGGGAGCTGTTTTTT
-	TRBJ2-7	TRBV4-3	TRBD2	CASSQALAGALSAYEQYF	TGCGCCAGCAGCCAAGCTTTAGCGGGGGCCCTCTCGGCCTACGAGCAGTACTTC
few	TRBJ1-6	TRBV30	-	CAWSGTGSYNSPLHF	TGTGCCTGGAGTGGCACGGGGTCCTATAATTCACCCCTCCACTTT
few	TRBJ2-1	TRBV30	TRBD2	CAWSVGGSVYEQFF	TGTGCCTGGAGTGTAGGCGGGAGTGTCTATGAGCAGTTCTTC
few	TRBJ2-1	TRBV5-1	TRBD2	CASSSSGTHNEQFF	TGCGCCAGCAGCTCTAGCGGGACCCACAATGAGCAGTTCTTC
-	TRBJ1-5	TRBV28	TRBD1	CASFLTGTNQPQHF	TGTGCCAGCTTCCTGACAGGGACCAATCAGCCCCAGCATTTT
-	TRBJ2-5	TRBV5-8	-	CASSAYQETQYF	TGTGCCAGCAGCGCGTACCAAGAGACCCAGTACTTC
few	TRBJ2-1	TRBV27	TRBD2	CASAGRGRAFLEQFF	TGTGCCAGCGCGGGACGCGGGAGGGCTTTTCTTGAGCAGTTCTTC
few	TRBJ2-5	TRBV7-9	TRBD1	CASSLKGAGETQYF	TGTGCCAGCAGCTTAAAGGGGGCAGGAGAGACCCAGTACTTC
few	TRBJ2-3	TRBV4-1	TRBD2	CASSQRSEGGRPGNTQYF	TGCGCCAGCAGCCAACGGTCGGAGGGCGGGAGGCCGGGTAATACGCAGTATTTT
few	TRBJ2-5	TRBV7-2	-	CASSSQAPETQYF	TGTGCCAGCAGCTCCCAAGCCCCAGAGACCCAGTACTTC
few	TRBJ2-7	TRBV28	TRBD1	CASRPVDRVSSYEQYF	TGTGCCAGCAGACCCGTGGACAGGGTAAGCTCCTACGAGCAGTACTTC
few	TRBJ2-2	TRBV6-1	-	CASSELGRNTGELFF	TGTGCCAGCAGTGAACTAGGACGAAATACCGGGGAGCTGTTTTTT
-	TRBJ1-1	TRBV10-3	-	CAIKVGGGGTEAFF	TGTGCCATCAAAGTCGGGGGAGGAGGCACTGAAGCTTTCTTT
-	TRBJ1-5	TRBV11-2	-	CASSLVENQPQHF	TGTGCCAGCAGCTTAGTTGAGAATCAGCCCCAGCATTTT
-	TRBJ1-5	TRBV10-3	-	CAHGMGNQPQHF	TGTGCCCACGGGATGGGAAATCAGCCCCAGCATTTT
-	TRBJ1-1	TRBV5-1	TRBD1	CASKPGTGETEAFF	TGCGCCAGCAAACCCGGGACAGGGGAAACTGAAGCTTTCTTT
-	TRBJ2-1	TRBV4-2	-	CASRPRENNEQFF	TGTGCCAGCAGACCAAGGGAGAACAATGAGCAGTTCTTC
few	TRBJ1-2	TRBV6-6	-	CASKSELRYTF	TGTGCCAGCAAGTCAGAACTGCGCTACACCTTC
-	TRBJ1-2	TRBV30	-	CAWSQANYGYTF	TGTGCCTGGAGTCAGGCTAACTATGGCTACACCTTC
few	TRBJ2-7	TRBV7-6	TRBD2	CASSLTGLARREQYF	TGTGCCAGCAGCTTAACGGGACTAGCGAGACGCGAGCAGTACTTC
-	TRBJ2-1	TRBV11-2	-	CASPPSRVLRWYDIDEQFF	TGTGCCAGCCCCCCGAGCCGGGTTCTACGGTGGTATGATATCGATGAGCAGTTCTTC
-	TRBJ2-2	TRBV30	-	CACSGRGAPTGELFF	TGTGCCTGTTCAGGCCGAGGGGCTCCCACCGGGGAGCTGTTTTTT
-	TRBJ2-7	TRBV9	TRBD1	CASSVEQGASYEQYF	TGTGCCAGCAGCGTAGAACAGGGGGCCTCCTACGAGCAGTACTTC
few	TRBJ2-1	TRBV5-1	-	CASSPENEQFF	TGCGCCAGCAGCCCTGAGAATGAGCAGTTCTTC
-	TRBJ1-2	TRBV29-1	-	CSVEDLTTF	TGCAGCGTTGAAGACCTTACGACCTTC
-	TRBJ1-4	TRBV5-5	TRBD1	CASSLTGTGVEKLFF	TGTGCCAGCAGCTTAACCGGGACAGGGGTAGAAAAACTGTTTTTT
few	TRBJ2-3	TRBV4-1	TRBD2	CASSRPSGTSTDTQYF	TGCGCCAGCAGCCGACCTAGCGGGACTAGCACAGATACGCAGTATTTT
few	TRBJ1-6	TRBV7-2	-	CASSLRESTSSYNSPLHF	TGTGCCAGCAGCTTAAGGGAATCGACAAGCTCCTATAATTCACCCCTCCACTTT
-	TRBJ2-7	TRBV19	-	CASSIAHQGSYEQYF	TGTGCCAGTAGTATCGCTCATCAGGGGTCCTACGAGCAGTACTTC
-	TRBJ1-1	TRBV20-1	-	CSAARNTEAFF	TGCAGTGCCGCCAGGAACACTGAAGCTTTCTTT
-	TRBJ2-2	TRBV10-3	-	CAISEGVLIRELFF	TGTGCCATCAGTGAGGGGGTTCTTATCCGGGAGCTGTTTTTT
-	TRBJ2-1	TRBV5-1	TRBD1	CASTGGSRDEQFF	TGCGCCAGTACAGGGGGCTCGAGAGATGAGCAGTTCTTC
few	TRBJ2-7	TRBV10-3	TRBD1	CAISDGTGGAYEQYF	TGTGCCATCAGTGACGGGACAGGGGGCGCCTACGAGCAGTACTTC
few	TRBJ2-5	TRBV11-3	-	CASSPPGTTQETQYF	TGTGCCAGCAGCCCCCCCGGGACAACACAAGAGACCCAGTACTTC
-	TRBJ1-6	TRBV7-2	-	CASSSVNSPLHF	TGTGCCAGCAGCTCCGTCAATTCACCCCTCCACTTT
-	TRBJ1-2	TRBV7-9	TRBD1	CASSLGRTGNYGYTF	TGTGCCAGCAGCTTAGGAAGGACAGGGAACTATGGCTACACCTTC
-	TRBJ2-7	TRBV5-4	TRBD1	CASSSSQGAFTYEQYF	TGTGCCAGCAGCTCTTCTCAGGGGGCCTTCACCTACGAGCAGTACTTC